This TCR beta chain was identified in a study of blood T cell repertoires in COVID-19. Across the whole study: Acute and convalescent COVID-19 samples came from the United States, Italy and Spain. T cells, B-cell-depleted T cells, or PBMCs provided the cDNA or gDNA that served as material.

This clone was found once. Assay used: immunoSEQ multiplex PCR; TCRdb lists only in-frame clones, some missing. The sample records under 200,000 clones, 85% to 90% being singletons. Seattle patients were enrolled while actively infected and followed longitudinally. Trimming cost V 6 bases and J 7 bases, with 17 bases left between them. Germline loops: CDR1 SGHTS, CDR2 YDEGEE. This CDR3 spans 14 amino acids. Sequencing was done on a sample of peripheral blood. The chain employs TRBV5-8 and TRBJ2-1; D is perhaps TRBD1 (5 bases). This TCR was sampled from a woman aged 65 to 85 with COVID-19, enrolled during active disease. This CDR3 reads CASIESGMRNEQFF. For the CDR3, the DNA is TGTGCCAGCATCGAATCAGGGATGAGGAATGAGCAGTTCTTC.